This T cell receptor (beta chain) came from a study of blood T cell repertoires in COVID-19. Losses at the gene ends were 5 bases for V and 3 bases for J; bases not matched to a gene: 12. The length of the CDR3 is 16 residues. Germline loops: CDR1 LGHDT, CDR2 YNNKEL (reference sequence). Libraries were prepared by immunoSEQ multiplex PCR; TCRdb keeps only in-frame clonotypes and omits some of them. This sample has 210,000 or so clones; nearly 90% occur once, and the top ten carry 11%. Cohorts were based on clinical histories the participants reported. Specimen: PBMCs or T cells enriched from blood (not recorded which). The chain joins TRBV3-1 (or the pseudogene TRBV3-2) to TRBJ1-2, with 7 nucleotides matching TRBD1. The TCR comes from a man in his thirties or forties who had recovered from COVID-19. The CDR3 spells CASSTWTGALDYGYTF. CDR3 sequence (DNA): TGTGCCAGCAGCACTTGGACAGGTGCGTTAGACTATGGCTACACCTTC.